The clone carrying this TCR beta chain appeared a few times. Its matching antigen is unknown. Produced via immunoSEQ multiplex PCR; TCRdb's table is partial and in-frame only. The sample yields 30,000 or so clones, less than 75% seen once. The sample is drawn from a study of radiotherapy plus CTLA-4 blockade in lung cancer. Study as a whole: Overall, around 20% of patients showed an objective response, while 31% attained disease control. Study outcomes and limitations: An expansion of tumor-derived TCR clones occurred in blood after radiotherapy plus ipilimumab. Best predicting response, reportedly, were early blood T cell clone dynamics, with interferon-beta.

Treatment of patients with chemo-refractory metastatic non-small-cell lung cancer consisted of focal radiation plus CTLA-4 blockade with ipilimumab. In germline, CDR1 is SGHTS, CDR2 YDEGEE. The CDR3 sequence is 16 residues long. With V trimmed by 0 bases and J by 1 base, 6 bases remained unmatched. This specimen consisted of peripheral blood, obtained from a patient treated with radiotherapy plus ipilimumab. The gene calls are TRBV5-8 and TRBJ2-7; 8 nucleotides line up with TRBD1. This TCR was sampled from a human donor with non-small cell lung cancer whose response to radiotherapy plus ipilimumab could not be evaluated. Here the CDR3 DNA reads TGTGCCAGCAGCTTGGCGGGACAGGTTTTATCCTACGAGCAGTACTTC. It is translated as CASSLAGQVLSYEQYF. The complete variable domain, with remaining parts taken from reference TRBV5-8 and TRBJ2-7, reads EAGVTQSPTHLIKTRGQQATLRCSPISGHTSVYWYQQALGLGLQFLLWYDEGEERNRGNFPPRFSGRQFPNYSSELNVNALELEDSALYLCASSLAGQVLSYEQYFGPGTRLTVT.